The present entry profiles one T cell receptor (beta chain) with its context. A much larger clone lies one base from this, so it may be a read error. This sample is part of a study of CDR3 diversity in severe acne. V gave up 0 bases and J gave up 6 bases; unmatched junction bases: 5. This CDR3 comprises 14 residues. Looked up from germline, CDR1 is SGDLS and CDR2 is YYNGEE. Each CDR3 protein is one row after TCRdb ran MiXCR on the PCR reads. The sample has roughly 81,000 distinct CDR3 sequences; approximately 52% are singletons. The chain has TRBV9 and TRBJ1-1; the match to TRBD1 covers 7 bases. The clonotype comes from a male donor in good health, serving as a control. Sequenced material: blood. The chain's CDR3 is CASSVGQGAAEAFF. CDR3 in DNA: TGTGCCAGCAGCGTAGGACAGGGTGCCGCTGAAGCTTTCTTT.